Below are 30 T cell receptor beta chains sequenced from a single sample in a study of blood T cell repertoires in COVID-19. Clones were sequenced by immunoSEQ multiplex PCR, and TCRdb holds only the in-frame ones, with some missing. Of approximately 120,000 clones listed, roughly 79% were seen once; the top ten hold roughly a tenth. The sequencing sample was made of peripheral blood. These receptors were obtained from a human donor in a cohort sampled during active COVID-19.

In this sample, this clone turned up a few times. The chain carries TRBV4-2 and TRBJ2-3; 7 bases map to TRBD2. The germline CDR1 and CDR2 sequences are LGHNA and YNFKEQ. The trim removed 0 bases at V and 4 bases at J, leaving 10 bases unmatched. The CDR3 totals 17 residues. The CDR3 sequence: CASSQDVRLASADTQYF. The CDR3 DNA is TGTGCCAGCAGCCAAGATGTAAGACTAGCATCGGCAGATACGCAGTATTTT.

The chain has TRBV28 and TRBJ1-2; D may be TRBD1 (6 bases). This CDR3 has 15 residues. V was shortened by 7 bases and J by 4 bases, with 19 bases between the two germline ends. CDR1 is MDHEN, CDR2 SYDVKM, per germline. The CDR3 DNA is TGTGCCAGCACCTTAGCGCAGGGGATAAGCTATGGCTACACCTTC. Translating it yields CASTLAQGISYGYTF.

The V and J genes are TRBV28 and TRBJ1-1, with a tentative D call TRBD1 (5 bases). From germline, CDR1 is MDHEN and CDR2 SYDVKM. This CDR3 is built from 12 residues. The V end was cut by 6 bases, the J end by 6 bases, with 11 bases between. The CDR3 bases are TGTGCCAGCAGCCCCTGGGGCGCTGAAGCTTTCTTT. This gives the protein CASSPWGAEAFF.

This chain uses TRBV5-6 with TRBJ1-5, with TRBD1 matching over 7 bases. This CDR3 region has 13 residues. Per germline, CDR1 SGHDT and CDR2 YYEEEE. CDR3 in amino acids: CAHRGQTNQPQHF. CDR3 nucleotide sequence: TGTGCTCATAGGGGACAGACAAATCAGCCCCAGCATTTT.

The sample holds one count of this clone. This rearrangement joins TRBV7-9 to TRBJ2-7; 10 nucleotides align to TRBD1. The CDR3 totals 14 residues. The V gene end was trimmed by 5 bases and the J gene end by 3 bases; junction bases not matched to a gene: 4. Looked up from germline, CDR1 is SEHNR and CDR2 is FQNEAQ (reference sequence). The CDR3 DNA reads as TGTGCCAGCAGCCCCCGGACAGGGGGCTACGAGCAGTACTTC. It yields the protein CASSPRTGGYEQYF.

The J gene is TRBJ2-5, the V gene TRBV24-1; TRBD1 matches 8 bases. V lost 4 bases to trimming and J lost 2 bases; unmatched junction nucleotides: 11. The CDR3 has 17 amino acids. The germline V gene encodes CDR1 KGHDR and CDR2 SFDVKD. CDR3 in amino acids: CATSEMPGQASQETQYF. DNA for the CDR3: TGTGCCACCAGTGAAATGCCGGGACAGGCGTCTCAAGAGACCCAGTACTTC.

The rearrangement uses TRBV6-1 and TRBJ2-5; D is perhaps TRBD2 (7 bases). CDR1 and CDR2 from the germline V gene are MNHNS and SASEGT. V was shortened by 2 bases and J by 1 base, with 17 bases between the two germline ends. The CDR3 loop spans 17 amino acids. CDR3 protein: CASSESHRGAAQETQYF. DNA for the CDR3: TGTGCCAGCAGTGAAAGTCATCGGGGGGCCGCCCAAGAGACCCAGTACTTC.

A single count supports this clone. In DNA form, the CDR3 reads TGTGCTAGTGGGCAATTCGACAGGCTCACCGGGGAGCTGTTTTTT. It specifies CASGQFDRLTGELFF. The chain has TRBV12-5 and TRBJ2-2, with D possibly being TRBD1 (6 bases). Germline V gene lookup returns CDR1 LGHNT and CDR2 FRNRAP. V dropped 6 bases and J dropped 4 bases, with 15 bases sitting between them. This CDR3 region has 15 residues.

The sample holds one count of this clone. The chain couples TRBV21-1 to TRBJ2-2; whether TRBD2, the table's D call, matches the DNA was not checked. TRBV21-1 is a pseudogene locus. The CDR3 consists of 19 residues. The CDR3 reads CASSTMRLAGSYNTGELFF. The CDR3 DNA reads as TGTGCCAGCAGCACGATGAGACTAGCGGGGAGCTACAACACCGGGGAGCTGTTTTTT.

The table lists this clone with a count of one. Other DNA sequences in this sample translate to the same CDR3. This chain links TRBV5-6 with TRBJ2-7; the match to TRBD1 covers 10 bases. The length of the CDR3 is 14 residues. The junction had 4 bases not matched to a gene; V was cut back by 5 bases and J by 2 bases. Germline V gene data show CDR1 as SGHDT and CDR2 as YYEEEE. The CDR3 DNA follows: TGTGCCAGCAGACGACAGGGGGCAACCTACGAGCAGTACTTC. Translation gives CASRRQGATYEQYF.

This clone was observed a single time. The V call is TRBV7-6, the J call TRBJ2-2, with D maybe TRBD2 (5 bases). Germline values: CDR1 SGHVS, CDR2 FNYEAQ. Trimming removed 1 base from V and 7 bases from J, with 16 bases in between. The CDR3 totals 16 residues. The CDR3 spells CASSLEDPRAGGELFF. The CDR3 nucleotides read TGTGCCAGCAGCTTAGAGGATCCGAGGGCGGGCGGGGAGCTGTTTTTT.

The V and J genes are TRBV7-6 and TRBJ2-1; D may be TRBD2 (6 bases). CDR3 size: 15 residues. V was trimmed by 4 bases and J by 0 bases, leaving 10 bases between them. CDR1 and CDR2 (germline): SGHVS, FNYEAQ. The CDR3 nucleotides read TGTGCCAGCAGCTCACGGGGGAGCTCCTACAATGAGCAGTTCTTC. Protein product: CASSSRGSSYNEQFF.

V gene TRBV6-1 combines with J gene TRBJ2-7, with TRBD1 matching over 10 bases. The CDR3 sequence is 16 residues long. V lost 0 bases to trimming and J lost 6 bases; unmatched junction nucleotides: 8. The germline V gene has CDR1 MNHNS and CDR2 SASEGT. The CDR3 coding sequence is TGTGCCAGCAGTGAAGCGGACAGGGGGAATCTGCTCGAGCAGTACTTC. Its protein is CASSEADRGNLLEQYF.

The CDR3 sequence: CATSPWGPTENTEAFF. DNA of the CDR3: TGTGCCACCTCCCCCTGGGGCCCGACAGAAAACACTGAAGCTTTCTTT. This chain connects TRBV27 to TRBJ1-1, with D possibly TRBD1 on 5 matching bases. Germline CDR1 is MNHEY and CDR2 is SMNVEV (reference sequence). This CDR3 has 16 amino acids. Trimming took off 10 bases at V and 2 bases at J, with 23 bases between the two ends.

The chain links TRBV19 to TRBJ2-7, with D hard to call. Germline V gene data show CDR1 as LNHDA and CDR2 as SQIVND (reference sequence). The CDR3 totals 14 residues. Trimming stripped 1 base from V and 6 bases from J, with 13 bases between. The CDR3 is CASSIVSQVGEQYF. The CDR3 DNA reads TGTGCCAGTAGTATAGTCTCCCAGGTCGGCGAGCAGTACTTC.

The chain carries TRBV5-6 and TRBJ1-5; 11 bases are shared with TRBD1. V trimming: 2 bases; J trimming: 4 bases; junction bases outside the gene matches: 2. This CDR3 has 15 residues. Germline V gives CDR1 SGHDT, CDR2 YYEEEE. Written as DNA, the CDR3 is TGTGCCAGCAGCTTTAGGGACAGGGGGAATCAGCCCCAGCATTTT. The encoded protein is CASSFRDRGNQPQHF.

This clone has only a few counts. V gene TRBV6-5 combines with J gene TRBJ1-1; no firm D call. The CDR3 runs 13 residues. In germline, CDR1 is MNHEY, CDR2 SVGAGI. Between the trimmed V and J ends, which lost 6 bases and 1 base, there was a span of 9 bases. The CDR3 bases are TGTGCCAGCAGCCGCGTAAGGAACACTGAAGCTTTCTTT. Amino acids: CASSRVRNTEAFF.

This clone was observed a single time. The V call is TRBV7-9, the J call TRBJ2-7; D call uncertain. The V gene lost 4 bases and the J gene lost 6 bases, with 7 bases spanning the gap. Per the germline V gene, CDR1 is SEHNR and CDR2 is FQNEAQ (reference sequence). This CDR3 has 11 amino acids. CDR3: CASSSVGEQYF. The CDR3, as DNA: TGTGCCAGCAGCTCCGTCGGCGAGCAGTACTTC.

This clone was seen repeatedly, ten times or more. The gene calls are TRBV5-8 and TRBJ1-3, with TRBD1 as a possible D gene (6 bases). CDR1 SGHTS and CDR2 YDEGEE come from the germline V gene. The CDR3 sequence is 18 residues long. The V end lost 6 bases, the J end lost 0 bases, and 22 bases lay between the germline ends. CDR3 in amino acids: CASNRGAALSHSGNTIYF. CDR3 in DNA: TGTGCCAGCAACCGGGGGGCAGCCCTTAGCCACTCTGGAAACACCATATATTTT.

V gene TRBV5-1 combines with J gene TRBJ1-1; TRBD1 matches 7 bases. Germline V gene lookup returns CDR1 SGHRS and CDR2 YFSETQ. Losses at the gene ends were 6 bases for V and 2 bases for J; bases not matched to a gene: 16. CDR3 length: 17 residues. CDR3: CASTISGTVRSNTEAFF. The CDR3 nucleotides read TGCGCCAGCACCATTTCAGGGACAGTTAGATCTAACACTGAAGCTTTCTTT.

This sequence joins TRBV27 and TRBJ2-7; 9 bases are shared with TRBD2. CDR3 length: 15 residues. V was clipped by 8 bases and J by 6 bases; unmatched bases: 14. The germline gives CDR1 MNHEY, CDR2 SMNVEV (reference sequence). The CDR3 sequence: CASCSLGTSLGEQYF. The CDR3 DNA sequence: TGTGCCAGCTGTTCCCTTGGGACTAGCCTGGGCGAGCAGTACTTC.

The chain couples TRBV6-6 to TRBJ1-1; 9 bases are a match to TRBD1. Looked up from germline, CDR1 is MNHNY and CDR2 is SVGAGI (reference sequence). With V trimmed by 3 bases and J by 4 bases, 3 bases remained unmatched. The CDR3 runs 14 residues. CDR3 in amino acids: CASSYLDRGTEAFF. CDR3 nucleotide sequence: TGTGCCAGCAGTTATTTGGACAGGGGCACTGAAGCTTTCTTT.

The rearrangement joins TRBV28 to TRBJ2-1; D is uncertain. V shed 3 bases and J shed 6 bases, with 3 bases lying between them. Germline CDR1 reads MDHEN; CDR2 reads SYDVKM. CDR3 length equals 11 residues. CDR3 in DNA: TGTGCCAGCAGTTTCGTCAATGAGCAGTTCTTC. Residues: CASSFVNEQFF.

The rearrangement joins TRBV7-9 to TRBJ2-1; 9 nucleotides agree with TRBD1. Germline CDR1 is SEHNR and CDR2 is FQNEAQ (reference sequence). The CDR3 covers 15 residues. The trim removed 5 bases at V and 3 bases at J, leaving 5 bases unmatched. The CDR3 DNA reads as TGTGCCAGCAGCGGGGGGACAGGGAACTACAATGAGCAGTTCTTC. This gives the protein CASSGGTGNYNEQFF.

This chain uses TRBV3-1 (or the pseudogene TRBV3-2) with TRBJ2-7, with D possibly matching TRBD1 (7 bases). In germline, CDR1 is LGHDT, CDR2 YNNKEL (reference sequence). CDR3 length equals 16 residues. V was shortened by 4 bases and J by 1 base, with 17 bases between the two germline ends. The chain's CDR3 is CASSPILAGGSYEQYF. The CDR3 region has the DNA TGTGCCAGCAGCCCAATACTAGCAGGGGGATCCTACGAGCAGTACTTC.

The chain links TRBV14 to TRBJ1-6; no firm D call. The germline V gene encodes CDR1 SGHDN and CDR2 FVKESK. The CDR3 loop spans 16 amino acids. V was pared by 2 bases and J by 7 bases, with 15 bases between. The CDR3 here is CASSQLGSGQNSPLHF. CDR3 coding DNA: TGTGCCAGCAGCCAACTAGGATCGGGTCAGAATTCACCCCTCCACTTT.

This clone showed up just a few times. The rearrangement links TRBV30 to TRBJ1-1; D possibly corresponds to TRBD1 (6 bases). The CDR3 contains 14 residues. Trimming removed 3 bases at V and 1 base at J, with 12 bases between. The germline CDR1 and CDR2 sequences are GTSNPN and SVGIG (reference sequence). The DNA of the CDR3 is TGTGCCTGGAGAGGGGACACCAAGAACACTGAAGCTTTCTTT. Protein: CAWRGDTKNTEAFF.

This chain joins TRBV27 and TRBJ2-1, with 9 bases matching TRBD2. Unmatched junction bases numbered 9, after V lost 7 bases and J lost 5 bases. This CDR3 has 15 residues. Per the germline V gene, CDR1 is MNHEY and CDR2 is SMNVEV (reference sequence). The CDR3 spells CASTMGLAGNNEQFF. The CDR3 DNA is TGTGCCAGCACTATGGGGCTAGCGGGGAACAATGAGCAGTTCTTC.

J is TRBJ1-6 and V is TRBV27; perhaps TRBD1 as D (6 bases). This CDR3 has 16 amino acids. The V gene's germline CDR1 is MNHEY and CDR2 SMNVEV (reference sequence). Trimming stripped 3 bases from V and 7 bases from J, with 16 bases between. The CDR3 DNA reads TGTGCCAGCAGTTTCGGGTCGGGGGGCGGGAATTCACCCCTCCACTTT. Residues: CASSFGSGGGNSPLHF.

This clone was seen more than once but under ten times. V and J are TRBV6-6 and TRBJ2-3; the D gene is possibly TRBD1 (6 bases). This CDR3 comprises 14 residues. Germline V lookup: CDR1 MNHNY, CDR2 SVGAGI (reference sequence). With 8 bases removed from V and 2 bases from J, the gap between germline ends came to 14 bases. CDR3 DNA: TGTGCCAGCTTGGAACAGGGTTTCACAGATACGCAGTATTTT. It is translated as CASLEQGFTDTQYF.